The clone carrying this T cell receptor (beta chain) appeared once. The ends were cut back, 2 bases at V and 5 bases at J, with 12 bases in the middle. Germline V gene sequence: CDR1 SEHNR, CDR2 FQNEAQ (reference sequence). The length of the CDR3 is 15 residues. Assay used: immunoSEQ multiplex PCR; TCRdb lists only in-frame clones, some missing. The table lists tens of thousands of clones, roughly 84% of them singletons, with roughly 8% in the top ten. This sample is drawn from a study of T cell clones after liver transplantation. The TCR originated in a human donor who received a liver transplant. The V and J genes are TRBV7-9 and TRBJ2-2; D not certain. Sequenced here: CD4+ T cells from blood, sampled before liver transplant. CDR3 loop: CASSLSRVGTGELFF. CDR3 DNA sequence: TGTGCCAGCAGCTTATCCCGGGTGGGAACCGGGGAGCTGTTTTTT.